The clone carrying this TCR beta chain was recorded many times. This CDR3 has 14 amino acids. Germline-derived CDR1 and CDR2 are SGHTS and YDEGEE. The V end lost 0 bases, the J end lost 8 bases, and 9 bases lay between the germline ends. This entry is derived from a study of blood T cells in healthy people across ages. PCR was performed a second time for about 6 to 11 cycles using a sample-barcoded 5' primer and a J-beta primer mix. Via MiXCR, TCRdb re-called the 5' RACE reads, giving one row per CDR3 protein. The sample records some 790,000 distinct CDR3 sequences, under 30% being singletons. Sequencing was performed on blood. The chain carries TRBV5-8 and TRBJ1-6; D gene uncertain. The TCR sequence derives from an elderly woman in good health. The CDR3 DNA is TGTGCCAGCAGCTTGGTCACACAACATTCACCCCTCCACTTT. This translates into CASSLVTQHSPLHF.